The rows below give T cell receptor beta chains drawn from one sample of a study of blood T cell repertoires in COVID-19. Some clones are missing from TCRdb's copy, which holds only in-frame ones; the method was immunoSEQ multiplex PCR. The sample contains about 180,000 clones, 60% to 80% of which appear only once. Sequencing input: PBMCs or T cells enriched from blood (not recorded which). These receptors came from a man aged 55 to 70 who had been exposed to COVID-19. CDR3s include the opening cysteine and the closing phenylalanine or tryptophan. Fields, in order: D gene, clone size, J gene, V gene, CDR3 protein, CDR3 DNA. A D gene is named only where the DNA matches it firmly. Size values are once, few and many counts, or a class for expanded clones, and some rows have none.

TRBD1 - TRBJ2-5 TRBV5-1 CASSAGTGKETQYF TGCGCCAGCAGCGCCGGGACAGGGAAAGAGACCCAGTACTTC
- - TRBJ2-5 TRBV19 CATSRAPRGETQYF TGTGCCACCTCTAGGGCACCCAGGGGCGAGACCCAGTACTTC
- once TRBJ1-5 TRBV30 CAWRAPGGSSSNQPQHF TGTGCCTGGAGGGCCCCGGGGGGAAGTAGTAGCAATCAGCCCCAGCATTTT
- - TRBJ2-4 TRBV2 CASKQVIQYF TGTGCCAGCAAACAAGTCATTCAGTACTTC
- once TRBJ1-1 TRBV6-5 CASSNRDGRWTEAFF TGTGCCAGCAGTAACCGGGACGGGAGGTGGACTGAAGCTTTCTTT
- few TRBJ2-2 TRBV11-2 CASSFHSWDKDWTGELFF TGTGCCAGCAGCTTCCACTCGTGGGACAAGGATTGGACCGGGGAGCTGTTTTTT
- - TRBJ2-1 TRBV5-6 CASSPSGSGRYNEQFF TGTGCCAGCAGCCCCAGTGGGTCGGGGAGGTACAATGAGCAGTTCTTC
- - TRBJ1-2 TRBV19 CASTPTGVSVSGYTF TGTGCCAGTACCCCAACAGGAGTTTCTGTGAGTGGCTACACCTTC
- - TRBJ1-1 TRBV7-9 CASSLVQGNTEAFF TGTGCCAGCAGCTTAGTACAGGGAAACACTGAAGCTTTCTTT
TRBD1 once TRBJ1-2 TRBV5-4 CASSLPGGSYGYTF TGTGCCAGCAGCTTGCCAGGGGGAAGTTATGGCTACACCTTC
- once TRBJ1-2 TRBV5-1 CASSLTRAISKPSF TGCGCCAGCAGCTTGACCAGGGCCATCTCAAAACCCTCCTTC
TRBD2 - TRBJ2-1 TRBV19 CASSIVTSGRGEQFF TGTGCCAGTAGTATAGTTACTAGCGGGAGGGGTGAGCAGTTCTTC
- once TRBJ2-5 TRBV27 CASSSLVNRETQYF TGTGCCAGCAGCTCCCTTGTAAATCGAGAGACCCAGTACTTC
- - TRBJ2-7 TRBV4-2 CASSQGASGEQYF TGTGCCAGCAGCCAAGGAGCGTCGGGGGAGCAGTACTTC
- - TRBJ1-2 TRBV7-3 CASSPTSTAGYTF TGTGCCAGCAGCCCCACTAGCACGGCGGGCTACACCTTC
- - TRBJ1-5 TRBV5-4 CASSFPGSNQPQHF TGTGCCAGCAGCTTCCCAGGCAGCAATCAGCCCCAGCATTTT
TRBD1 - TRBJ1-6 TRBV7-2 CASRPGTANSPLHF TGTGCCAGCAGACCCGGGACAGCTAATTCACCCCTCCACTTT
TRBD1 few TRBJ2-2 TRBV9 CASRGQSNTGELFF TGTGCCAGCAGGGGACAGTCGAACACCGGGGAGCTGTTTTTT
TRBD2 - TRBJ2-3 TRBV27 CASSPEASGRIGVGADTQYF TGTGCCAGCAGCCCTGAAGCGAGCGGGAGAATTGGGGTAGGAGCAGATACGCAGTATTTT
- - TRBJ2-7 TRBV5-1 CASSLGASPYEQYF TGCGCCAGCAGCTTGGGAGCGAGCCCCTACGAGCAGTACTTC
- few TRBJ2-7 TRBV28 CASSITFGGRNEQYF TGTGCCAGCAGTATCACCTTTGGGGGGAGGAACGAGCAGTACTTC
TRBD1 - TRBJ2-5 TRBV7-7 CASSSGTGRGETQYF TGTGCCAGCAGCTCTGGGACAGGGAGAGGAGAGACCCAGTACTTC
TRBD1 - TRBJ2-7 TRBV5-1 CASSFKRGQYEQYF TGCGCCAGCAGCTTTAAAAGGGGGCAGTACGAGCAGTACTTC
- - TRBJ1-1 TRBV10-1 CASSERNRVRTEAFF TGCGCCAGCAGTGAGAGGAACAGGGTGCGAACTGAAGCTTTCTTT
- - TRBJ2-3 TRBV27 CASSFGRERTDTQYF TGTGCCAGCAGTTTTGGGCGGGAACGCACAGATACGCAGTATTTT
- - TRBJ1-4 TRBV5-8 CASSFRRDSGERKLFF TGTGCCAGCAGCTTCCGACGGGATTCGGGAGAACGGAAACTGTTTTTT
- - TRBJ1-5 TRBV10-1 CASSEPCQGSQPQHF TGCGCCAGCAGTGAGCCGTGCCAGGGAAGTCAGCCCCAGCATTTT
- - TRBJ2-7 TRBV7-9 CASRGSYEQYF TGTGCCAGCAGGGGGAGTTACGAGCAGTACTTC
TRBD2 - TRBJ2-3 TRBV19 CASSIGPGLGTTDTQYF TGTGCCAGTAGTATTGGGCCGGGACTAGGGACCACAGATACGCAGTATTTT
TRBD1 - TRBJ2-2 TRBV6-1 CASSATTGTGSRYTGELFF TGTGCCAGCAGTGCAACTACCGGGACAGGAAGCCGGTACACCGGGGAGCTGTTTTTT
TRBD2 - TRBJ2-7 TRBV15 CATSITGTTYEQYF TGTGCCACCTCCATTACCGGGACTACTTACGAGCAGTACTTC
TRBD2 - TRBJ2-2 TRBV6-6 CAGGGRENTGELFF TGTGCCGGGGGAGGGAGGGAGAACACCGGGGAGCTGTTTTTT
TRBD2 - TRBJ2-2 TRBV9 CASSVDLAGVPALTGELFF TGTGCCAGCAGCGTAGATCTAGCGGGAGTGCCCGCTCTCACCGGGGAGCTGTTTTTT
TRBD1 - TRBJ1-4 TRBV5-1 CASSYGTVGKGEKLFF TGCGCCAGCAGCTATGGGACAGTTGGTAAAGGTGAAAAACTGTTTTTT
- - TRBJ2-3 TRBV28 CASSYSTDTQYF TGTGCCAGCAGTTACTCAACAGATACGCAGTATTTT
TRBD2 - TRBJ2-1 TRBV5-1 CASSSGLAGGPVNEQFF TGCGCCAGCAGCTCCGGACTAGCGGGAGGGCCGGTGAATGAGCAGTTCTTC
TRBD2 few TRBJ2-3 TRBV9 CASSPRGYTDTQYF TGTGCCAGCAGCCCGCGGGGGTACACAGATACGCAGTATTTT
TRBD1 - TRBJ2-5 TRBV30 CAWRAGGVGTQYF TGTGCCTGGAGAGCAGGGGGAGTGGGGACCCAGTACTTC
TRBD1 - TRBJ1-6 TRBV2 CASSEFARGSSYNSPLHF TGTGCCAGCAGTGAATTTGCCAGGGGGAGCTCCTATAATTCACCCCTCCACTTT
- once TRBJ1-3 TRBV24-1 CATSDNFGGPSGNTIYF TGTGCCACCAGTGATAATTTCGGGGGGCCCTCTGGAAACACCATATATTTT
- - TRBJ1-2 TRBV12-3/TRBV12-4 CASSVREDYGYTF TGTGCCAGCAGTGTCAGGGAGGACTATGGCTACACCTTC
TRBD2 - TRBJ2-7 TRBV4-1 CASSQTSGKYEQYF TGCGCCAGCAGCCAGACTAGCGGGAAATACGAGCAGTACTTC
- - TRBJ2-1 TRBV5-1 CASRLAHLYNEQFF TGCGCCAGCAGGCTAGCACATCTCTACAATGAGCAGTTCTTC
- - TRBJ2-3 TRBV2 CASSSRTDTQYF TGTGCCAGCAGTTCGAGAACAGATACGCAGTATTTT
- - TRBJ1-1 TRBV29-1 CSVGLANTEAFF TGCAGCGTTGGACTCGCGAACACTGAAGCTTTCTTT